This TCR beta chain originates from a study of T cells in Graves' hyperthyroidism and ophthalmopathy. RNA transcripts served as the template for amplifying TCR beta CDR3 regions. HTBI primers were the set used in a first-round RT-PCR of the TCR CDR3. Using its own MiXCR run on the multiplex PCR reads, TCRdb lists one record per CDR3 protein. This table has a few hundred thousand distinct CDR3 sequences, about half appearing once. This clonotype was observed at least ten times. Trimming took off 4 bases at V and 4 bases at J, with 13 bases between the two ends. CDR1 and CDR2 from the germline V gene are MNHEY and SMNVEV (reference sequence). The CDR3 extends over 14 amino acids.

The chain combines TRBV27 with TRBJ1-2; a possible D gene is TRBD1 (6 bases). The sequencing sample was made of peripheral blood or thyroid tissue (not recorded which). The receptor comes from a woman aged 18-29 years with Graves' hyperthyroidism. As DNA, the CDR3 is TGTGCCAGCAGTTGGAGACAGGCGGGCTATGGCTACACCTTC. Its protein is CASSWRQAGYGYTF.